One and the same sample provided the 27 T cell receptor beta chains below, sequenced in a study of T cells in tuberculosis (dated by TCRdb to between 2018 and 2020). After being thawed and rested overnight, PBMC were stained with GMM-loaded CD1B tetramer, a Live/Dead dye and anti-CD3, and were then sorted on a FACS Aria II. C32 glucose monomycolate purified from Rhodococcus equi was loaded onto CD1B tetramers. The library relied on the immunoSEQ multiplex PCR assay. In its TCRdb copy, this immuneACCESS table keeps in-frame sequences only and misses some clones. Where compared with another copy, unresolved V genes explain less than half of these, and the others have no known cause. In all, the sample holds tens of thousands of clones, and just over 90% of those were seen once. 1.9% of the sample lies in the top ten. Input material: CD1b-GMM tetramer-negative cells sorted from PBMCs. Interpreted using the paper, the cell subset or site label stands for: T cells not binding CD1B-GMM tetramer, sorted from same donor. The receptors here all came from an adult woman with latent tuberculosis.

The rearrangement uses TRBV2 and TRBJ1-1, with D unclear. CDR3 size: 12 residues. Germline V gene data show CDR1 as SNHLY and CDR2 as FYNNEI. Trimming shortened V by 3 bases and J by 5 bases, and 7 bases separated the two germline ends. The CDR3 region has the DNA TGTGCCAGCAGTGAGAGAGGGACTGAAGCTTTCTTT. Protein: CASSERGTEAFF. Together with reference TRBV2 and TRBJ1-1, the CDR3 gives the full variable domain: EPEVTQTPSHQVTQMGQEVILRCVPISNHLYFYWYRQILGQKVEFLVSFYNNEISEKSEIFDDQFSVERPDGSNFTLKIRSTKLEDSAMYFCASSERGTEAFFGQGTRLTVV.

J is TRBJ2-1 and V is TRBV6-1; D perhaps matches TRBD2 (6 bases). The germline gives CDR1 MNHNS, CDR2 SASEGT. The V gene lost 3 bases and the J gene lost 1 base, with 10 bases spanning the gap. The CDR3 runs 15 residues. CDR3 sequence reads: CASSEEGQSYNEQFF. CDR3 DNA sequence: TGTGCCAGCAGTGAGGAGGGCCAGTCCTACAATGAGCAGTTCTTC.

This clone was detected only once. For the CDR3, the DNA is TGTGCCAGCAACCCAAACTCCGACAGGCGCCCTGGCGCAGATACGCAGTATTTT. Amino acid sequence: CASNPNSDRRPGADTQYF. The chain has TRBV27 and TRBJ2-3; maybe TRBD1 (6 bases). In germline, CDR1 is MNHEY, CDR2 SMNVEV (reference sequence). The CDR3 is made up of 18 amino acids. Trimming took off 7 bases at V and 4 bases at J, with 27 bases between the two ends.

The chain carries TRBV28 and TRBJ2-5, with TRBD1 matching 8 bases. The CDR3 is 16 amino acids. Germline CDR1 is MDHEN and CDR2 is SYDVKM. Trimming removed 2 bases from V and 3 bases from J; junction bases left unmatched: 8. This chain's CDR3 is CASSLPLTGEEETQYF. In nucleotides, the CDR3 is TGTGCCAGCAGTTTACCTCTGACAGGGGAAGAAGAGACCCAGTACTTC.

The chain is built from TRBV7-3 and TRBJ2-2; D is perhaps TRBD1 (5 bases). Deletions cut 1 base from V and 1 base from J, with 16 bases between. The CDR3 sequence is 18 residues long. Per germline, CDR1 SGHTA and CDR2 FQGTGA. CDR3 DNA sequence: TGTGCCAGCAGCTTAAGGCCGAGGCAGGGTGGGAACACCGGGGAGCTGTTTTTT. It encodes CASSLRPRQGGNTGELFF.

J is TRBJ2-3 and V is TRBV27, with TRBD1 matching 8 bases. Losses at the gene ends were 5 bases for V and 1 base for J; bases not matched to a gene: 11. Germline CDR1 is MNHEY and CDR2 is SMNVEV (reference sequence). The length of the CDR3 is 17 residues. CDR3 sequence (DNA): TGTGCCAGCAGTCCCCGACAGGGGCGCATGGGCACAGATACGCAGTATTTT. Translating gives CASSPRQGRMGTDTQYF.

The genes are TRBV4-3 and TRBJ1-5; D unresolved. The CDR3 spans 15 residues. Trimming took off 0 bases at V and 5 bases at J, with 11 bases between the two ends. The germline CDR1 and CDR2 sequences are LGHNA and YSLEER. The CDR3 sequence is CASSQDRRRDQPQHF. The CDR3 DNA sequence: TGCGCCAGCAGCCAAGATCGTCGTAGAGATCAGCCCCAGCATTTT.

The chain carries TRBV5-6 and TRBJ1-5; 7 positions agree with TRBD1. The CDR3 sequence is 13 residues long. V lost 5 bases and J lost 3; bases outside the gene matches: 2. CDR1 and CDR2 (germline): SGHDT, YYEEEE. The CDR3, as DNA: TGTGCCAGCAGTCAGGGGGTCAATCAGCCCCAGCATTTT. The encoded protein is CASSQGVNQPQHF.

This chain links TRBV9 with TRBJ2-3; 9 bases match TRBD1. The CDR3 extends over 16 amino acids. Germline assignment: CDR1 SGDLS and CDR2 YYNGEE. The V and J ends lost 0 bases and 2 bases, in that order; junction bases with no gene match: 4. Here the CDR3 reads CASSVGGTGFTDTQYF. In DNA, the CDR3 is TGTGCCAGCAGCGTAGGAGGGACAGGGTTCACAGATACGCAGTATTTT.

The V call is TRBV27, the J call TRBJ2-7, with TRBD1 matching 8 bases. The junction had 7 bases not matched to a gene; V was cut back by 6 bases and J by 3 bases. This CDR3 is built from 14 residues. Germline V gives CDR1 MNHEY, CDR2 SMNVEV (reference sequence). The CDR3 loop is CASSSTGDGYEQYV. The CDR3 DNA reads TGTGCCAGCAGCTCGACAGGGGATGGCTACGAGCAGTACGTC.

V is TRBV5-1 and J is TRBJ1-4, with TRBD1 matching over 11 bases. The CDR3 runs 16 residues. Trimming removed 4 bases from V and 7 bases from J; junction bases left unmatched: 9. Germline CDR1 reads SGHRS; CDR2 reads YFSETQ. The CDR3 sequence is CASSTNPGTGGEKLFF. CDR3 bases: TGCGCCAGCAGCACAAACCCCGGGACAGGGGGTGAAAAACTGTTTTTT.

The gene calls are TRBV6-6 and TRBJ1-1; D not certain. Germline V gives CDR1 MNHNY, CDR2 SVGAGI (reference sequence). This CDR3 spans 13 amino acids. Trimming took off 4 bases at V and 2 bases at J, with 8 bases between the two ends. The CDR3, as DNA: TGTGCCAGCAGTTTGCAGTCTAACACTGAAGCTTTCTTT. It translates to CASSLQSNTEAFF.

V is TRBV10-3 and J is TRBJ2-3; 12 positions agree with TRBD1. The trim removed 10 bases at V and 3 bases at J, leaving 8 bases unmatched. The CDR3 loop spans 15 amino acids. Germline-derived CDR1 and CDR2 are ENHRY and SYGVKD. For the CDR3, the DNA is TGTGCCACTCGGGACAGGGGGCCGGGTACAGATACGCAGTATTTT. Translating gives CATRDRGPGTDTQYF.

The chain is built from TRBV6-5 and TRBJ1-2, with D tentatively TRBD1 (6 bases). Germline V gene lookup returns CDR1 MNHEY and CDR2 SVGAGI. V was cut by 6 bases and J by 8 bases, with 13 bases left in between. The CDR3 has 12 residues. CDR3: CASRNLDRGYTF. The DNA of the CDR3 is TGTGCCAGCAGAAACCTCGACAGGGGCTACACCTTC.

The chain links TRBV5-6 to TRBJ2-1, with 10 positions matching TRBD2. Germline CDR1 is SGHDT and CDR2 is YYEEEE. CDR3 size: 14 residues. V shed 2 bases, J shed 5 bases, and the junction held 1 base outside the gene matches. CDR3 coding DNA: TGTGCCAGCAGCTTAGCGGGGGGGAACAATGAGCAGTTCTTC. It yields the protein CASSLAGGNNEQFF.

J is TRBJ2-2 and V is TRBV5-4, with a tentative D call TRBD2 (5 bases). V lost 4 bases and J lost 6, with 22 bases in between. This CDR3 has 17 amino acids. Per the germline V gene, CDR1 is SGHNT and CDR2 is YYREEE (reference sequence). CDR3 protein: CASSPIGGLRGSGELFF. Written as DNA, the CDR3 is TGTGCCAGCAGCCCGATCGGAGGACTTCGAGGGTCCGGGGAGCTGTTTTTT.

The chain is built from TRBV6-5 and TRBJ1-1; no clear D. The germline V gene has CDR1 MNHEY and CDR2 SVGAGI. Trimming took off 2 bases at V and 14 bases at J, with 12 bases between the two ends. This CDR3 region has 11 residues. In DNA, the CDR3 is TGTGCCAGCAGTTACGCGGGGATATACTTCTTT. This sequence encodes CASSYAGIYFF.

The genes are TRBV27 and TRBJ2-1; TRBD1 agrees at 9 bases. J was trimmed by 0 bases and V by 6 bases; bases with no gene match: 6. Germline values: CDR1 MNHEY, CDR2 SMNVEV (reference sequence). The CDR3 sequence is 16 residues long. CDR3 bases: TGTGCCAGCAGCGGACAGGGGAGAAGCTCCTACAATGAGCAGTTCTTC. Translating gives CASSGQGRSSYNEQFF.

This chain joins TRBV2 and TRBJ2-5; TRBD2 agrees at 9 bases. The CDR3 loop spans 15 amino acids. With V trimmed by 2 bases and J by 5 bases, 6 bases remained unmatched. CDR1 SNHLY and CDR2 FYNNEI come from the germline V gene. This chain's CDR3 is CASSELASGVETQYF. The CDR3, as DNA: TGTGCCAGCAGTGAATTAGCTAGCGGGGTGGAGACCCAGTACTTC.

This chain joins TRBV2 and TRBJ1-6, with 10 positions matching TRBD1. Germline V CDR1 and CDR2: SNHLY, FYNNEI. V dropped 6 bases and J dropped 0; count of bases not matched to a gene: 11. CDR3 size: 19 residues. CDR3 sequence (DNA): TGTGCCAGCAGGGGCCCGGGACAGGGGTTGAGCTCCTATAATTCACCCCTCCACTTT. This translates into CASRGPGQGLSSYNSPLHF.

The chain recombines TRBV21-1 with TRBJ2-7; TRBD2 was called by the table and not checked on the DNA. TRBV21-1 is an annotated pseudogene. The length of the CDR3 is 16 residues. The CDR3 loop is CASSAAERGPAYEQYF. CDR3 DNA sequence: TGTGCCAGCAGCGCAGCAGAGCGGGGGCCCGCCTACGAGCAGTACTTC.

CDR3 coding DNA: TGCGCCAGCAGTGATTCCGGACAGGGAGGGGATGAGCAGTTCTTC. Translating gives CASSDSGQGGDEQFF. V usage is TRBV10-1 and J usage is TRBJ2-1; TRBD1 is a possible D gene (8 bases). The CDR3 covers 15 residues. Germline V CDR1 and CDR2: WNHNN, SYGVQD (reference sequence). Trimming left V 3 bases short and J 8 bases short, with 17 bases between.

The V gene is TRBV30, the J gene TRBJ2-1, with 10 positions matching TRBD2. CDR3 length: 14 amino acids. J gave up 2 bases and V 8 bases, and 6 bases lay outside the gene matches. Germline V lookup: CDR1 GTSNPN, CDR2 SVGIG (reference sequence). Here the CDR3 DNA reads TGTGCCGTAAAGCGGGGGGGGACCTACAATGAGCAGTTCTTC. Translating it yields CAVKRGGTYNEQFF.

The CDR3, as DNA: TGTGCCAGCAGGGCGGGACAGGGTGTATACGAGCAGTACTTC. Its translation: CASRAGQGVYEQYF. The gene calls are TRBV6-1 and TRBJ2-7; 9 bases are a match to TRBD1. After removal of 6 bases from V and 4 bases from J, the junction contained 7 bases not matched to a gene. In germline, CDR1 is MNHNS, CDR2 SASEGT. This CDR3 is built from 14 residues.

A single count supports this clone. This chain connects TRBV2 to TRBJ1-6, with no clear D. Germline CDR1 and CDR2: SNHLY and FYNNEI. The CDR3 contains 13 residues. The CDR3 bases are TGTGCAACCGGGGTAGGCTATAATTCACCCCTCCACTTT. As protein: CATGVGYNSPLHF.

J is TRBJ2-3 and V is TRBV15; TRBD2 matches at 11 bases. V lost 3 bases and J lost 4; bases outside the gene matches: 9. This CDR3 contains 17 residues. Germline values: CDR1 LNHNV, CDR2 YYDKDF (reference sequence). CDR3 loop: CATSRVIAGGPSDTQYF. CDR3 coding DNA: TGTGCCACCAGCAGGGTTATAGCGGGGGGGCCTTCAGATACGCAGTATTTT.

The V call is TRBV6-1, the J call TRBJ2-7; D is possibly TRBD1 (6 bases). CDR3 length equals 10 residues. Germline CDR1 is MNHNS and CDR2 is SASEGT. Trimming pared 6 bases from V and 7 bases from J, leaving 7 bases between. DNA for the CDR3: TGTGCCAGCAGAGACAGGGAGCAGTACTTC. Translating it yields CASRDREQYF.